This TCR beta chain comes out of a study of shared clonotypes between healthy human individuals. In the study overall: There were three CD4 naive, three CD4 memory, two CD8 naive and one CD8 memory plates per donor.

Naive CD8 isolation took CD45RO-negative cells positively selected for CCR7 and excluded terminally differentiated effector memory CD45RA+ cells. CDR1 is MGHRA, CDR2 YSYEKL, per germline. Trimming took 4 bases from V and 5 from J; bases not matched to a gene: 10. The CDR3 sequence is 16 residues long. Sequencing was performed with immunoSEQ multiplex PCR; in TCRdb, only in-frame clones are kept and a portion is missing. Among approximately 590,000 clones listed, just under 97% were seen once. Input material: naive CD8+ T cells sorted from blood. The source is a young woman in good health. The chain has TRBV4-1 and TRBJ2-7; 11 nucleotides align to TRBD2. CDR3 DNA: TGCGCCAGCAGCCTCTTAGCGGGAGGGCCTAAGAACGAGCAGTACTTC. This encodes CASSLLAGGPKNEQYF.